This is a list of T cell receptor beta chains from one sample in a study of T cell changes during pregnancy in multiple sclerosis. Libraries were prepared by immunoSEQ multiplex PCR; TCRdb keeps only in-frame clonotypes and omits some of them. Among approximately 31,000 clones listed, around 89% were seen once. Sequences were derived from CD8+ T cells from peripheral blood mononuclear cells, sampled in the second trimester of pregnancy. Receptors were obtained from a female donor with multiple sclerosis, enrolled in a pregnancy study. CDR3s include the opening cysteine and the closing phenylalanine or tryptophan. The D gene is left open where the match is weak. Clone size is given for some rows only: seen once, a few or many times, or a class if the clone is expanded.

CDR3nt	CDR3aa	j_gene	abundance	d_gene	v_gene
TGTGCCAGCAGCCAAGATGACGGACTAGCATCCGGGGAGCTGTTTTTT	CASSQDDGLASGELFF	TRBJ2-2	.	TRBD2	TRBV4-2
TGCGCCAGCAGCCAAGATAGGACACAACACGAGCAGTACTTC	CASSQDRTQHEQYF	TRBJ2-7	.	.	TRBV4-3
TGCGCCAGCAGCGCAGGGGCCGGGGAGCTGTTTTTT	CASSAGAGELFF	TRBJ2-2	.	.	TRBV5-1
TGCGCCAGCAGCCTGGGGACAGGGGGCGGGGAGCAGTACTTC	CASSLGTGGGEQYF	TRBJ2-7	few	TRBD1	TRBV5-1
TGTGCCAGCAGCCCCGGGACTAGCGGGAGGGCCCCCTACAATGAGCAGTTCTTC	CASSPGTSGRAPYNEQFF	TRBJ2-1	.	TRBD2	TRBV7-9
TGTGCCAGCAGCCAAACCTACGGACAGGGGAGCTACGAGCAGTACTTC	CASSQTYGQGSYEQYF	TRBJ2-7	once	TRBD1	TRBV4-2
TGCAGCGTTCTGACAAGAATCTCCTACGAGCAGTACTTC	CSVLTRISYEQYF	TRBJ2-7	few	.	TRBV29-1
TGTGCCAGCAGCTTCGAGTCCTCTAACACTGAAGCTTTCTTT	CASSFESSNTEAFF	TRBJ1-1	.	.	TRBV7-9
TGTGCCAGCAGCCAAGAAGGGGGATTCTCTGGGATCTACGAGCAGTACTTC	CASSQEGGFSGIYEQYF	TRBJ2-7	.	.	TRBV4-2
TGTGCCAGCAGCTTGGCGGACAGGGGGGACGAAGCTTTCTTT	CASSLADRGDEAFF	TRBJ1-1	once	TRBD1	TRBV5-6
TGTGCCAGCTCACCGGGAAAGGCCCACACGGCACAGGGGTTGCTGTTTTTT	CASSPGKAHTAQGLLFF	TRBJ1-4	.	TRBD1	TRBV18
TGTGCCAGCAGCTTGGGCCCACAGGGGGTGGAAAAACTGTTTTTT	CASSLGPQGVEKLFF	TRBJ1-4	.	TRBD1	TRBV5-4
TGTGCCTGGTCTAAGTACACTGAAGCTTTCTTT	CAWSKYTEAFF	TRBJ1-1	.	.	TRBV30
TGTGCCAGCAGCTCGTCCGGGACAGGGGTCGGCGAGCAGTACTTC	CASSSSGTGVGEQYF	TRBJ2-7	once	TRBD1	TRBV7-3
TGTGCCAGCAGTTCCGACTTGGGCACTGAAGCTTTCTTT	CASSSDLGTEAFF	TRBJ1-1	.	.	TRBV6-5
TGCGCCAGCGGGCCCAGGGGCTCTGGCTACACCTTC	CASGPRGSGYTF	TRBJ1-2	.	.	TRBV5-1
TGTGCCAGCAGCCAAGCGCATGCAGGGACTAACTATGGCTACACCTTC	CASSQAHAGTNYGYTF	TRBJ1-2	.	.	TRBV4-2
TGTGCCAGCAGTTTATTGGTCCCTGCGGGAGGAGGTAATGAGCAGTTCTTC	CASSLLVPAGGGNEQFF	TRBJ2-1	.	TRBD2	TRBV28
TGTGCCAGCAGCCCCGGGACAGGGGGTAGTGAAAAACTGTTTTTT	CASSPGTGGSEKLFF	TRBJ1-4	many	TRBD1	TRBV6-1
TGTGCCAGCAGCCCACCGGGACTAGCGACATACGAGCAGTACTTC	CASSPPGLATYEQYF	TRBJ2-7	.	TRBD2	TRBV4-2
TGTGCCACCAGCAAATCGGACAGGGCCGGGGCCAACGTCCTGACTTTC	CATSKSDRAGANVLTF	TRBJ2-6	.	TRBD1	TRBV15
TGCAGCGTGGTGGGACTCGCCGCGCAGTTCTTC	CSVVGLAAQFF	TRBJ2-1	.	.	TRBV29-1
TGTGCCACCAGCAGAGTAGCGGGAGGGCCGGACATTCAGTACTTC	CATSRVAGGPDIQYF	TRBJ2-4	.	TRBD2	TRBV15
TGTGCCAGCAGTGAAGGAAAAAGCGGGCGGAACACCGGGGAGCTGTTTTTT	CASSEGKSGRNTGELFF	TRBJ2-2	.	.	TRBV2
TGCGCCAGCAGCCAAGAACGGGACTCGTTGAATGAGCAGTTCTTC	CASSQERDSLNEQFF	TRBJ2-1	.	.	TRBV4-3
TGTGCCAGCAGGGACAGAGCCAATGAGCAGTTCTTC	CASRDRANEQFF	TRBJ2-1	once	.	TRBV6-1
TGTGCCAGCAGTGAGTCTGGGAGTGGCGGGGAGCTGTTTTTT	CASSESGSGGELFF	TRBJ2-2	medium-sized	.	TRBV6-4
TGTGCCAGCAGCTTATTGGGGGGCTATGGCTACACCTTC	CASSLLGGYGYTF	TRBJ1-2	medium-sized	.	TRBV11-1
TGTGCCAGCAGTTATCAGGGTCCCGGGGAGCTGTTTTTT	CASSYQGPGELFF	TRBJ2-2	once	.	TRBV6-5
TGCGCCAGCAGCTTTTCCGCTGCGGTCCCTAGAGAACCAGGGATCGCTGAAGCTTTCTTT	CASSFSAAVPREPGIAEAFF	TRBJ1-1	.	.	TRBV5-1
TGTGCCAGCAGCCTCCTAGCGGGAGGGAGAGATACGCAGTATTTT	CASSLLAGGRDTQYF	TRBJ2-3	once	TRBD2	TRBV14
TGTGCCAGCAGTTTACAGGGGCCCTACGAGCAGTACTTC	CASSLQGPYEQYF	TRBJ2-7	.	.	TRBV27
TGCAGCGTTAAACTAGTACGCTTACATACGCAGTATTTT	CSVKLVRLHTQYF	TRBJ2-3	.	.	TRBV29-1
TGTGCCAGCAGCTTAGGGGATAGCGGCCCCTACAATGAGCAGTTCTTC	CASSLGDSGPYNEQFF	TRBJ2-1	once	.	TRBV7-8
TGTGCCAGTAAGAGGGCCGAGAACTACGAGCAGTACTTC	CASKRAENYEQYF	TRBJ2-7	once	.	TRBV19
TGTGCCAGCAGCTTAGCGTCGGGCAGGGATCAGCCCCAGCATTTT	CASSLASGRDQPQHF	TRBJ1-5	.	.	TRBV7-9
TGCGCCAGCAGCCGATCCGGACTAGCGGGAGATCTAGATACGCAGTATTTT	CASSRSGLAGDLDTQYF	TRBJ2-3	.	TRBD2	TRBV4-3
TGTGCCAGCAGTTACTCGGTCACAGGGGCCACCTACGAGCAGTACTTC	CASSYSVTGATYEQYF	TRBJ2-7	.	TRBD1	TRBV6-6
TGTGCCAGCAGCTTAGGAACAGGGATCTACGAGCAGTACTTC	CASSLGTGIYEQYF	TRBJ2-7	.	.	TRBV11-2
TGCGCCAGCAGCCCGACAGGGGTTAATGAAAAACTGTTTTTT	CASSPTGVNEKLFF	TRBJ1-4	.	TRBD1	TRBV5-1
TGTGCCAGCAGTTGGACTAGCGGGAGAAATAATGAGCAGTTCTTC	CASSWTSGRNNEQFF	TRBJ2-1	.	TRBD2	TRBV27
TGTGCCAGCAGCCTCCTAGCGGGGGGCACAGATACGCAGTATTTT	CASSLLAGGTDTQYF	TRBJ2-3	once	TRBD2	TRBV7-2
TGTGCCAGCAGCCCGGGACTAGCGGCTTACAATGAGCAGTTCTTC	CASSPGLAAYNEQFF	TRBJ2-1	.	TRBD2	TRBV7-8
TGTGCCAGCAGCTCCAGCATAGGGAGGGAAAAACTGTTTTTT	CASSSSIGREKLFF	TRBJ1-4	.	.	TRBV7-9
TGTGCCAGCACCGGCAGTGACCCGGGTGAAGCTTTCTTT	CASTGSDPGEAFF	TRBJ1-1	.	.	TRBV9
TGCGCCAGCAGCCAAGAGGCCAGGGGGGAGACCCAGTACTTC	CASSQEARGETQYF	TRBJ2-5	.	TRBD1	TRBV4-1
TGTGCCAGTAGTAGGACAGAGAATGAAAAACTGTTTTTT	CASSRTENEKLFF	TRBJ1-4	.	.	TRBV19
TGTGCCAGCAGCTACCGGGACAGACACACAGATACGCAGTATTTT	CASSYRDRHTDTQYF	TRBJ2-3	.	TRBD1	TRBV5-5
TGTGCCAGCAGCTTAGCGCTATTCTTGCCAATCTCCTACAATGAGCAGTTCTTC	CASSLALFLPISYNEQFF	TRBJ2-1	.	.	TRBV7-9
TGTGCCAGTAGTAAAAACAGGGGGAGGGAGGAAAAACTGTTTTTT	CASSKNRGREEKLFF	TRBJ1-4	.	TRBD1	TRBV19
TGTGCCAGCACCGAACTAGCGGGCGCAGATACGCAGTATTTT	CASTELAGADTQYF	TRBJ2-3	.	TRBD2	TRBV27
TGTGCCAGCAGCCGTACGAGGGTAGAGACTGAAGCTTTCTTT	CASSRTRVETEAFF	TRBJ1-1	.	.	TRBV7-2
TGCGCCAGCAGTCTTAGGTGCGGACAGCGGGAGGACTACGAGCAGTACTTC	CASSLRCGQREDYEQYF	TRBJ2-7	.	TRBD2	TRBV23-1
TGTGCCTGGAAGGAGGTCTATGGCTACACCTTC	CAWKEVYGYTF	TRBJ1-2	.	.	TRBV30